The source of this T cell receptor beta chain is a study of control samples from healthy donors and cancer patients. Sequencing was performed with immunoSEQ multiplex PCR; in TCRdb, only in-frame clones are kept and a portion is missing. This table has approximately 170,000 clones, almost 90% appearing once. This sequence was found in a woman in her fifties or sixties in good health. Sequenced material: blood.

The CDR3 loop is CASSIGLGTGSYNEQFF. The DNA of the CDR3 is TGTGCCAGCAGCATAGGGTTGGGGACAGGCTCCTACAATGAGCAGTTCTTC. V usage is TRBV7-2 and J usage is TRBJ2-1, with 8 bases matching TRBD1. The V gene end was trimmed by 5 bases and the J gene end by 0 bases; junction bases not matched to a gene: 9. This CDR3 is built from 17 residues. Germline V gene sequence: CDR1 SGHTA, CDR2 FQGNSA.